The TCR beta chain under discussion was sequenced for a study of blood T cell repertoires in COVID-19. Looked up from germline, CDR1 is LGHDT and CDR2 is YNNKEL (reference sequence). The CDR3 sequence is 15 residues long. The V and J ends lost 3 bases and 0 bases, in that order; junction bases with no gene match: 5. Generated by immunoSEQ multiplex PCR, the TCRdb table keeps only in-frame clones and is missing some. The table records 25,000 to 35,000 clones, around 85% of them present only once. This rearrangement joins TRBV3-1 (or the pseudogene TRBV3-2) to TRBJ2-7, with 7 bases matching TRBD1. The source is a human donor in a cohort sampled during active COVID-19. The specimen was peripheral blood. CDR3 region: CASSHLGGGSYEQYF. In DNA, the CDR3 is TGTGCCAGCAGCCATTTAGGGGGCGGCTCCTACGAGCAGTACTTC.